The clone carrying this TCR beta chain has only a few counts. The sample originates from a study of metastatic and nonmetastatic thyroid tumors. The CDR3 totals 13 residues. V lost 5 bases, J lost 4 bases, and 4 bases stayed unmatched. Per germline, CDR1 SEHNR and CDR2 FQNEAQ (reference sequence). MiXCR was used by TCRdb to re-call the PCR reads. The table shows more than 10,000 clones, with 27% occurring only once. There were no patients who had received any treatment before thyroid surgery. Sequencing was carried out using tumor tissue. This TCR was recovered from a female donor with papillary thyroid cancer or a benign thyroid nodule (not recorded which). Some clones in this sample may be carry-over from other donors' samples. The chain is built from TRBV7-9 and TRBJ1-1, with 7 bases that match TRBD1. CDR3 sequence reads: CASSQQGGTEAFF. The CDR3 DNA reads TGTGCCAGCAGCCAGCAGGGGGGCACTGAAGCTTTCTTT.